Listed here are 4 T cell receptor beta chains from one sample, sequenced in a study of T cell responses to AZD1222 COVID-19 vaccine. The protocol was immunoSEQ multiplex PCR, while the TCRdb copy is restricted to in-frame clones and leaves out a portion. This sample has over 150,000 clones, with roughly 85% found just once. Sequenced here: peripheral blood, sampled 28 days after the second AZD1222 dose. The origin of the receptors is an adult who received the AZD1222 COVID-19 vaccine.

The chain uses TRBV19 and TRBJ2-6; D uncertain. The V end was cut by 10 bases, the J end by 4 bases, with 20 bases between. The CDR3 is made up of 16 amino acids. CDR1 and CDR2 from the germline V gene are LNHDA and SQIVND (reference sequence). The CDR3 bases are TGTGCCATGTCCAGGTTGGTGGGCACCGGGGCCAACGTCCTGACTTTC. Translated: CAMSRLVGTGANVLTF. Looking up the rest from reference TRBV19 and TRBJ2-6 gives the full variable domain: DGGITQSPKYLFRKEGQNVTLSCEQNLNHDAMYWYRQDPGQGLRLIYYSQIVNDFQKGDIAEGYSVSREKKESFPLTVTSAQKNPTAFYLCAMSRLVGTGANVLTFGAGSRLTVL.

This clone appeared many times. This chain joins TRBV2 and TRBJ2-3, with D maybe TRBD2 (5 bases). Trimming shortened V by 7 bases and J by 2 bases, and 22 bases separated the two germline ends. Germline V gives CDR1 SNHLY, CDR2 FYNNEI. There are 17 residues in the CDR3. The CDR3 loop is CASTHQIASGYTDTQYF. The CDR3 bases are TGTGCCAGCACCCACCAAATCGCGAGCGGATACACAGATACGCAGTATTTT.

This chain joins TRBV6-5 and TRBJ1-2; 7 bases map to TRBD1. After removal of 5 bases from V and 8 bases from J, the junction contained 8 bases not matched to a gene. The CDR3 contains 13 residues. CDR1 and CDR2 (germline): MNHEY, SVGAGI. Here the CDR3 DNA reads TGTGCCAGCAGTACGACAGGGAGGGTCGGCTACACCTTC. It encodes CASSTTGRVGYTF.

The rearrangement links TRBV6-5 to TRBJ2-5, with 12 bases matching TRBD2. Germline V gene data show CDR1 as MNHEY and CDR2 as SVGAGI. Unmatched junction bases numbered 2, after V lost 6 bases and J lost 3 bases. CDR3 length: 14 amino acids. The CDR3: CASSRTSGKETQYF. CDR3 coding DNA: TGTGCCAGCAGCCGGACTAGCGGGAAAGAGACCCAGTACTTC.